The 4 T cell receptor beta chains below come from one sample, sequenced in a study of T cell repertoires in urothelial bladder cancer. The protocol was immunoSEQ multiplex PCR, while the TCRdb copy is restricted to in-frame clones and leaves out a portion. This table holds about 13,000 clones, 60% to 70% found once. Sample: tumor-infiltrating cells from bladder cancer. The receptors originated from a human donor with urothelial carcinoma.

This clone was observed a few times. V usage is TRBV5-4 and J usage is TRBJ1-6; D remains ambiguous. Trimming took 5 bases from V and 5 from J, leaving 5 bases between them. CDR3 length equals 12 residues. Germline CDR1 and CDR2: SGHNT and YYREEE (reference sequence). The CDR3 DNA reads TGTGCCAGCAGGCAAGATAATTCACCCCTCCACTTT. Protein product: CASRQDNSPLHF.

The chain uses TRBV6-5 and TRBJ1-1; D uncertain. Germline-derived CDR1 and CDR2 are MNHEY and SVGAGI. The CDR3 is 14 residues long. V shed 5 bases and J shed 0 bases, with 10 bases lying between them. The CDR3 DNA follows: TGTGCCAGCAGTAGTAACAGAATGAACACTGAAGCTTTCTTT. Translated, it gives CASSSNRMNTEAFF.

This clone is medium-sized within its sample. This sequence joins TRBV29-1 and TRBJ2-5; TRBD2 is a possible D gene (6 bases). The length of the CDR3 is 15 residues. The V end lost 2 bases, the J end lost 2 bases, and 15 bases lay between the germline ends. Germline lookup yields CDR1 SQVTM and CDR2 ANQGSEA. The CDR3 DNA sequence: TGCAGCGTTGAATTTGTAGCGGCCACACAAGAGACCCAGTACTTC. Translated: CSVEFVAATQETQYF.

The rearrangement links TRBV5-4 to TRBJ2-5; D is perhaps TRBD1 (8 bases). Germline assignment: CDR1 SGHNT and CDR2 YYREEE (reference sequence). The germline V and J ends were trimmed by 4 bases and 5 bases, with 15 bases remaining between them. CDR3 size: 14 residues. For the CDR3, the DNA is TGTGCCAGCAGCCAAACACAGGGGGGGGAGACCCAGTACTTC. Translating gives CASSQTQGGETQYF.